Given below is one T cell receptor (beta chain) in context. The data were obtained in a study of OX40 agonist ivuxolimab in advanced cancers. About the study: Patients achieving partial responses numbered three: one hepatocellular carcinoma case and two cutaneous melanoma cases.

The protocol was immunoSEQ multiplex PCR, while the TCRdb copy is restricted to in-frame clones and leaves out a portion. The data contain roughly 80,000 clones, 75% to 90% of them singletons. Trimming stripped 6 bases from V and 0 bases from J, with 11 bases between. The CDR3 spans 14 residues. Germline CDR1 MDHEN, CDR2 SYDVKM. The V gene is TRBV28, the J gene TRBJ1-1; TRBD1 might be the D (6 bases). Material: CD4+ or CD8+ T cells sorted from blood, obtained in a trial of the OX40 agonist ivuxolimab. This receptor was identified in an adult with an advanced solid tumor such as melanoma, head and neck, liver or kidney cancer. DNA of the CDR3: TGTGCCAGCAGACCAGGACAGTTGAACACTGAAGCTTTCTTT. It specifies CASRPGQLNTEAFF.